These 16 T cell receptor beta chains originate from one sample sequenced in a study of blood T cell repertoires in COVID-19. Sequencing used immunoSEQ multiplex PCR; TCRdb keeps in-frame clones, though not all of them. The sample includes about 240,000 clones, about four fifths of them seen just once. The sample was peripheral blood. The source of these receptors is a woman older than 75 with COVID-19, enrolled during active disease.

The chain has TRBV7-2 and TRBJ2-5, with a tentative D call TRBD2 (6 bases). The ends were cut back, 1 base at V and 5 bases at J, with 11 bases in the middle. The CDR3 is 14 residues long. Germline V gives CDR1 SGHTA, CDR2 FQGNSA. The DNA of the CDR3 is TGTGCCAGCAGCTTAGGGGGCGGGACGGAGACCCAGTACTTC. It yields the protein CASSLGGGTETQYF. Using reference TRBV7-2 and TRBJ2-5 for the parts outside the CDR3, the full variable domain is GAGVSQSPSNKVTEKGKDVELRCDPISGHTALYWYRQSLGQGLEFLIYFQGNSAPDKSGLPSDRFSAERTGGSVSTLTIQRTQQEDSAVYLCASSLGGGTETQYFGPGTRLLVL.

The genes are TRBV6-5 and TRBJ1-1; possibly TRBD1 for D (6 bases). The CDR3 length is 15 residues. The V end was cut by 6 bases, the J end by 4 bases, with 18 bases between. Germline V gene lookup returns CDR1 MNHEY and CDR2 SVGAGI. CDR3 in DNA: TGTGCCAGCAGCGGACCGGGACAAGTCGGCACTGAAGCTTTCTTT. It is translated as CASSGPGQVGTEAFF.

The V gene is TRBV7-2, the J gene TRBJ2-1; TRBD1 is a possible D gene (5 bases). Germline-derived CDR1 and CDR2 are SGHTA and FQGNSA. With 2 bases removed from V and 6 bases from J, the gap between germline ends came to 8 bases. This CDR3 has 13 residues. CDR3 in DNA: TGTGCCAGCAGCTTAAGACAGTCCAATGAGCAGTTCTTC. Residues: CASSLRQSNEQFF.

The V gene is TRBV9, the J gene TRBJ1-1; perhaps TRBD1 as D (5 bases). The CDR3 totals 16 residues. Germline V gene lookup returns CDR1 SGDLS and CDR2 YYNGEE. V was cut by 4 bases and J by 1 base, with 17 bases left in between. As DNA, the CDR3 is TGTGCCAGCAGCCCGCAAAGCGGGGGATCGAACACTGAAGCTTTCTTT. This codes for CASSPQSGGSNTEAFF.

This clone has a handful of counts. The genes are TRBV19 and TRBJ1-5, with 9 bases matching TRBD1. With V trimmed by 3 bases and J by 7 bases, 7 bases remained unmatched. Germline V gene sequence: CDR1 LNHDA, CDR2 SQIVND (reference sequence). The CDR3 is 15 residues long. The CDR3 protein is CASSIGDRDVQPQHF. DNA for the CDR3: TGTGCCAGTAGTATCGGGGACAGGGATGTGCAGCCCCAGCATTTT.

The genes are TRBV20-1 and TRBJ1-1; D is ambiguous. Trimming took off 4 bases at V and 3 bases at J, with 6 bases between the two ends. CDR1 and CDR2 (germline): DFQATT, SNEGSKA (reference sequence). The CDR3 totals 11 residues. This chain's CDR3 is CSATQYTEAFF. The CDR3 DNA reads as TGCAGTGCTACCCAATACACTGAAGCTTTCTTT.

A single count supports this clone. V gene TRBV9 combines with J gene TRBJ2-3, with D possibly being TRBD2 (6 bases). V lost 3 bases and J lost 4, with 21 bases in between. Germline assignment: CDR1 SGDLS and CDR2 YYNGEE. The CDR3 is made up of 17 amino acids. The CDR3 sequence is CASSGKMAGSSPDTQYF. The CDR3 nucleotides are TGTGCCAGCAGCGGCAAGATGGCGGGATCTTCCCCAGATACGCAGTATTTT.

This chain connects TRBV7-8 to TRBJ1-1; D is unclear. CDR3 length: 13 residues. Trimming removed 5 bases from V and 5 bases from J, with 12 bases in between. Germline V lookup: CDR1 SGHVS, CDR2 FQNEAQ. The CDR3 protein is CASSLYERTEAFF. CDR3 sequence (DNA): TGTGCCAGCAGCCTATACGAGAGGACTGAAGCTTTCTTT.

The chain is built from TRBV5-1 and TRBJ2-3; D is possibly TRBD2 (6 bases). The germline gives CDR1 SGHRS, CDR2 YFSETQ. V lost 3 bases and J lost 3, with 11 bases in between. This CDR3 region has 14 residues. DNA of the CDR3: TGCGCCAGCAGCTGGGACTTACGAACAGATACGCAGTATTTT. Protein sequence: CASSWDLRTDTQYF.

The V gene is TRBV9, the J gene TRBJ1-1, with 11 positions matching TRBD1. CDR1 SGDLS and CDR2 YYNGEE come from the germline V gene. With 2 bases clipped from V and 5 bases from J, the junction kept 8 bases outside the gene matches. The CDR3 contains 16 residues. CDR3 sequence: CASSVWTGGLRTEAFF. As DNA, the CDR3 is TGTGCCAGCAGCGTTTGGACAGGGGGCTTGAGGACTGAAGCTTTCTTT.

The chain recombines TRBV28 with TRBJ2-7, with 8 nucleotides matching TRBD1. This CDR3 is built from 15 residues. V lost 5 bases and J lost 2; bases outside the gene matches: 8. CDR1 is MDHEN and CDR2 is SYDVKM in the germline V gene. The CDR3 sequence is CASSTNRDRTYEQYF. The CDR3 DNA reads as TGTGCCAGCAGTACCAACCGGGACAGGACCTACGAGCAGTACTTC.

The gene calls are TRBV3-1 (or the pseudogene TRBV3-2) and TRBJ1-6, with 10 bases lining up with TRBD1. This CDR3 is 15 amino acids long. In germline, CDR1 is LGHDT, CDR2 YNNKEL (reference sequence). V trimming: 0 bases; J trimming: 9 bases; junction bases outside the gene matches: 2. The CDR3 sequence is CASSQEGTGASPLHF. CDR3 DNA: TGTGCCAGCAGCCAAGAAGGGACAGGGGCTTCACCCCTCCACTTT.

CDR3: CASSGAGGPGNTIYF. CDR3 DNA: TGTGCCAGCAGTGGCGCAGGAGGCCCTGGAAACACCATATATTTT. The chain uses TRBV2 and TRBJ1-3; D gene uncertain. CDR1 is SNHLY and CDR2 is FYNNEI in the germline V gene. V gave up 4 bases and J gave up 2 bases, with 12 bases separating them. The length of the CDR3 is 15 residues.

The CDR3 DNA follows: TGTGCCAGCTCACCAGCCGGTGAGCAGTTCTTC. It translates to CASSPAGEQFF. The gene calls are TRBV18 and TRBJ2-1, with no clear D. The CDR3 has 11 amino acids. V was cut by 2 bases and J by 9 bases, with 5 bases left in between. Germline V gene lookup returns CDR1 KGHSH and CDR2 LQKENI.

The rearrangement uses TRBV29-1 and TRBJ2-7; D perhaps matches TRBD2 (5 bases). V was pared by 1 base and J by 6 bases, with 13 bases between. Germline V gene sequence: CDR1 SQVTM, CDR2 ANQGSEA. This CDR3 is built from 13 residues. The CDR3 DNA reads TGCAGCGTTGAAGTTAGCGTAGATGGCGAGCAGTACTTC. It is translated as CSVEVSVDGEQYF.

This rearrangement joins TRBV10-3 to TRBJ2-5; the D gene is possibly TRBD2 (6 bases). Trimming stripped 11 bases from V and 1 base from J, with 14 bases between. Germline CDR1 ENHRY, CDR2 SYGVKD. CDR3 length equals 13 residues. The CDR3 protein is CAASSAAQETQYF. In DNA, the CDR3 is TGTGCCGCGTCTAGCGCAGCCCAAGAGACCCAGTACTTC.